This T cell receptor beta chain is drawn from a study of blood T cell repertoires in COVID-19. On the study more broadly: In each case, the material was cDNA or gDNA derived from T cells, B-cell-depleted T cells, or PBMCs.

Clones were sequenced by immunoSEQ multiplex PCR, and TCRdb holds only the in-frame ones, with some missing. The data hold a few hundred thousand clones, with approximately 91% observed a single time. Germline values: CDR1 MDHEN, CDR2 SYDVKM. V lost 3 bases and J lost 0, with 15 bases in between. CDR3 size: 17 residues. Participant age was about 18 to 100 years, and participants resided in roughly 25 US areas. Participants' reported clinical history set cohort assignment. The chain uses TRBV28 and TRBJ1-3; possibly TRBD1 for D (5 bases). Sample: PBMCs or T cells enriched from blood (not recorded which). The TCR was taken from a human donor in a cohort exposed to, infected with or recovered from COVID-19 (not recorded which). The donor label of this sample is uncertain. In DNA form, the CDR3 reads TGTGCCAGCAGTTTGGGAGGGTTTGGGGCCTCTGGAAACACCATATATTTT. Its protein is CASSLGGFGASGNTIYF.